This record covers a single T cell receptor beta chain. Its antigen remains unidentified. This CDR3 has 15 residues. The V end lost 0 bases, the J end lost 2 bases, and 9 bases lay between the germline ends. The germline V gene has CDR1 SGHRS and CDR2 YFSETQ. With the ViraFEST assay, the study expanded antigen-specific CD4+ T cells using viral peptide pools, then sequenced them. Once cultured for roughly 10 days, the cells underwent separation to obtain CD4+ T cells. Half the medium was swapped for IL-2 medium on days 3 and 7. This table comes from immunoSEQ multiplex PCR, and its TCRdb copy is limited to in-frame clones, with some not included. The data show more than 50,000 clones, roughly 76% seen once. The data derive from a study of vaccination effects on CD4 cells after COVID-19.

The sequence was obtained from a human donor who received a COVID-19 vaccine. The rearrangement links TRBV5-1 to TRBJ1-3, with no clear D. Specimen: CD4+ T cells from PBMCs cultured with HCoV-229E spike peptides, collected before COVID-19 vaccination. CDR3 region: CASSLDASAGNTIYF. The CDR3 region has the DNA TGCGCCAGCAGCTTGGATGCCAGTGCTGGAAACACCATATATTTT.